Below, 5 T cell receptor beta chains from the same sample are listed, as sequenced in a study of T cell clonality in common variable immunodeficiency. Overall study findings and caveats: Reportedly, TCR beta sequences from common variable immunodeficiency showed fewer deletions and N-nucleotide insertions.

What these receptors recognize is not known. Measured with immunoSEQ multiplex PCR; TCRdb has only the in-frame clones, and not every one. Listed for the sample are just over 20,000 clones, none seen a single time. The material sequenced was peripheral blood mononuclear cells. Receptors originate from a human donor with common variable immunodeficiency.

In this sample, this clone turned up a few times. The read finishes 3 residues shy of the CDR3 end, and the germline J gene is used to complete it. The chain combines TRBV10-2 with TRBJ1-4; D call uncertain. Germline lookup yields CDR1 WSHSY and CDR2 SAAADI. The CDR3 spans 16 residues. Trimming removed 3 bases from V and 0 bases from J, with 11 bases in between. Incomplete CDR3 DNA: TGCGCCAGCAGTGATCCTCCCTTTGCAACTAATGAAAAA. The encoded protein is CASSDPPFATNEK. The entire CDR3 sequence reads CASSDPPFATNEKLFF.

The sample holds many counts of this clone. Read coverage stops 3 residues before the CDR3 terminus; the germline J gene supplies the remainder. V and J are TRBV20-1 and TRBJ2-7; 9 bases agree with TRBD2. J gave up 6 bases and V 1 base, and 10 bases lay outside the gene matches. Germline V gives CDR1 DFQATT, CDR2 SNEGSKA (reference sequence). CDR3 size: 15 residues. The CDR3 reads CSARGGGGANFEQYF. The part of the CDR3 DNA that was read is TGCAGTGCTAGAGGAGGCGGGGGGGCCAATTTCGAG.

This clone was found many times. The read stops 3 residues short of the end of the CDR3; the missing end is completed from the germline J gene. V usage is TRBV11-3 and J usage is TRBJ1-4; no definite D call. The germline V gene encodes CDR1 SGHNT and CDR2 YENEEA. With 1 base removed from V and 0 bases from J, the gap between germline ends came to 3 bases. The CDR3 runs 14 residues. CDR3 bases read: TGTGCCAGCAGCTTAGGGCCAACTAATGAAAAA. It encodes CASSLGPTNEK. The whole CDR3 protein is CASSLGPTNEKLFF. The full variable domain, with the rest looked up from reference TRBV11-3 and TRBJ1-4, is EAGVVQSPRYKIIEKKQPVAFWCNPISGHNTLYWYLQNLGQGPELLIRYENEEAVDDSQLPKDRFSAERLKGVDSTLKIQPAELGDSAVYLCASSLGPTNEKLFFGSGTQLSVL.

This clone was seen many times. The read comes to an end 3 residues before the CDR3 does, leaving the germline J gene to fill in the end. The chain carries TRBV7-2 and TRBJ2-5, with D tentatively TRBD1 (7 bases). From germline, CDR1 is SGHTA and CDR2 FQGNSA. The CDR3 runs to 14 residues. The V and J ends lost 7 bases and 5 bases respectively, with 17 bases between them. The CDR3 here is CASTRERGRETQYF. The sequenced part of the CDR3 DNA is TGTGCCAGCACCCGGGAGAGGGGGCGGGAGACC. The variable domain in full, with the rest retrieved from reference TRBV7-2 and TRBJ2-5, is GAGVSQSPSNKVTEKGKDVELRCDPISGHTALYWYRQSLGQGLEFLIYFQGNSAPDKSGLPSDRFSAERTGGSVSTLTIQRTQQEDSAVYLCASTRERGRETQYFGPGTRLLVL.

Many counts were recorded for this clone. The read falls 3 residues short of the CDR3 end, and the missing part is taken from the germline J gene. This chain joins TRBV5-4 and TRBJ1-1; D is unclear. This CDR3 contains 15 residues. V was pared by 4 bases and J by 2 bases, with 15 bases between. Germline V gene sequence: CDR1 SGHNT, CDR2 YYREEE (reference sequence). The sequenced part of the CDR3 DNA is TGTGCCAGCAGCAAAGGTCAGGTCCTAAACACTGAA. This sequence encodes CASSKGQVLNTE. The complete CDR3 sequence is CASSKGQVLNTEAFF.